This is a list of T cell receptor beta chains from one sample in a study of blood T cell repertoires in COVID-19. The repertoire was sequenced with immunoSEQ multiplex PCR; TCRdb's copy has only in-frame clones and lacks some. In the table there are about 40,000 clones, 80% to 90% of which are singletons. The sequenced material came from peripheral blood. These TCRs come from a human donor in a cohort sampled during active COVID-19. CDR3s include the opening cysteine and the closing phenylalanine or tryptophan. D genes are given only for firm matches. The listing skips clone size in some rows; elsewhere it reads once, few, many or a size class.

j_call clone_size d_call v_call cdr3_nt cdr3_aa
TRBJ2-7 few . TRBV29-1 TGCAGCGTTGTGGGGGGAGGTGGCTCCTACGAGCAGTACTTC CSVVGGGGSYEQYF
TRBJ2-3 . TRBD2 TRBV5-1 TGCGCCAGCAGCTCGCGCGGACTAACTAGCGGGGGGGAAACTAGCACAGATACGCAGTATTTT CASSSRGLTSGGETSTDTQYF
TRBJ1-2 . . TRBV7-2 TGTGCCAGTCAGATGTACAGGGAAGTAGGCTACACCTTC CASQMYREVGYTF
TRBJ2-1 . TRBD2 TRBV5-1 TGCGCCAGCAGCTCATTAGCGGGAGTAGGGTCTAGTGAGCAGTTCTTC CASSSLAGVGSSEQFF
TRBJ2-3 . TRBD2 TRBV7-9 TGTGCCAGCAGCCTTGGGACTAGCGGTCTCACAGATACGCAGTATTTT CASSLGTSGLTDTQYF
TRBJ2-7 once TRBD1 TRBV11-2 TGTGCCAGCAGCCCGGACAGGGTGGTATACGAGCAGTACTTC CASSPDRVVYEQYF
TRBJ2-5 . . TRBV27 TGTGCCAGCAGTTCTACCTCGACAGTGTACCAAGAGACCCAGTACTTC CASSSTSTVYQETQYF
TRBJ1-2 . TRBD1 TRBV24-1 TGTGCCACCAGAGGACAGGGAGATGGCTACACCTTC CATRGQGDGYTF
TRBJ2-3 . TRBD1 TRBV6-4 TGTGCCAGCAGCAAGACAGGGGGCACAGATACGCAGTATTTT CASSKTGGTDTQYF
TRBJ2-2 . . TRBV4-3 TGCGCCAGCAGCCAGATAAGGGGCTCCACCGGGGAGCTGTTTTTT CASSQIRGSTGELFF